This T cell receptor (beta chain) was identified during a study of T-cell reconstitution after alpha-beta-depleted transplantation in children. This clonotype has ten or more counts. No antigen is known for it. Trimming shortened V by 1 base and J by 6 bases, and 13 bases separated the two germline ends. The CDR3 runs 14 residues. Findings of the study overall: When one year had passed after transplant, most T-cell counts and diversity came from newly produced T cells.

For TCRbeta, the library was prepared with unique molecular identifiers. From the PCR reads, TCRdb called clonotypes with MiXCR, one entry per CDR3 protein. The sample lists about 300,000 distinct CDR3 sequences; roughly 9.1% were seen once. The source was PBMCs, collected before TCRalphabeta/CD19-depleted stem cell transplant. The sequence came from a boy under three years old with acute myeloid leukemia, due to receive a stem cell transplant. The chain is built from TRBV12-3 or TRBV12-4 and TRBJ2-7; D possibly corresponds to TRBD1 (5 bases). CDR3 coding DNA: TGTGCCAGCAGTTTAGTCCAGGGCGCGCGCGAGCAGTACTTC. Protein product: CASSLVQGAREQYF.